A single sample is the source of the 27 T cell receptor beta chains below, sequenced in a study of blood T cell repertoires in COVID-19. Profiling relied on immunoSEQ multiplex PCR, and the TCRdb table lists in-frame clones only, not all of them. The top ten hold about 8.6% of the sample, which has 130,000 to 150,000 clones, 60% to 85% seen once. Sequenced input: peripheral blood. These receptors were taken from a man aged 45-65 years with active or convalescent COVID-19.

The chain combines TRBV19 with TRBJ2-6; D is perhaps TRBD2 (6 bases). CDR1 and CDR2 from the germline V gene are LNHDA and SQIVND (reference sequence). The CDR3 length is 15 residues. The ends were cut back, 6 bases at V and 2 bases at J, with 11 bases in the middle. CDR3 DNA: TGTGCCAGTAGGGGGACGGGGGCTGGGGCCAACGTCCTGACTTTC. Translated: CASRGTGAGANVLTF.

A single count supports this clone. This sequence joins TRBV18 and TRBJ2-5; 9 nucleotides match TRBD1. With 4 bases clipped from V and 0 bases from J, the junction kept 15 bases outside the gene matches. This CDR3 spans 19 amino acids. CDR1 KGHSH and CDR2 LQKENI come from the germline V gene. CDR3 region: CASSQSRDRVLLYQETQYF. The DNA for the CDR3 is TGTGCCAGCTCACAAAGCCGGGACAGGGTCCTGTTGTACCAAGAGACCCAGTACTTC.

The V and J genes are TRBV10-1 and TRBJ2-7; TRBD2 matches at 7 bases. Germline-derived CDR1 and CDR2 are WNHNN and SYGVQD (reference sequence). The junction had 9 bases not matched to a gene; V was cut back by 10 bases and J by 0 bases. This CDR3 contains 14 residues. The CDR3 sequence is CATPLCGSSYEQYF. The CDR3 DNA follows: TGCGCCACCCCGCTTTGCGGGAGCTCCTACGAGCAGTACTTC.

The rearrangement links TRBV9 to TRBJ1-1, with TRBD1 matching 8 bases. J gave up 2 bases and V 5 bases, and 8 bases lay outside the gene matches. CDR3 length: 15 amino acids. CDR1 and CDR2 (germline): SGDLS, YYNGEE. In DNA form, the CDR3 reads TGTGCCAGCAGTTCCACGGACAGGGTAAACACTGAAGCTTTCTTT. Its protein is CASSSTDRVNTEAFF.

The rearrangement joins TRBV6-5 to TRBJ2-2, with D perhaps matching TRBD2 (6 bases). This CDR3 spans 14 amino acids. V gave up 6 bases and J gave up 7 bases, with 15 bases separating them. Per the germline V gene, CDR1 is MNHEY and CDR2 is SVGAGI. The CDR3 sequence is CASSPTRRGGELFF. The CDR3 nucleotides read TGTGCCAGCAGCCCGACTAGAAGGGGCGGGGAGCTGTTTTTT.

J is TRBJ2-3 and V is TRBV18, with D possibly matching TRBD1 (7 bases). The CDR3 runs 18 residues. The V and J ends lost 0 bases and 2 bases respectively, with 18 bases between them. The germline gives CDR1 KGHSH, CDR2 LQKENI. CDR3 DNA: TGTGCCAGCTCACCACCGGTGGGCGGGACAGTCTTCACAGATACGCAGTATTTT. Its protein is CASSPPVGGTVFTDTQYF.

This chain uses TRBV7-3 with TRBJ2-7, with 7 bases matching TRBD1. The germline V gene has CDR1 SGHTA and CDR2 FQGTGA. The CDR3 length is 15 residues. Trimming cost V 4 bases and J 1 base; bases outside gene matches: 7. CDR3 nucleotide sequence: TGTGCCAGCAGCTCCGGACAGGATAGATCCTACGAGCAGTACTTC. Translating it yields CASSSGQDRSYEQYF.

V gene TRBV7-3 combines with J gene TRBJ2-7, with 13 bases matching TRBD2. Germline CDR1 and CDR2: SGHTA and FQGTGA. The V gene end was trimmed by 2 bases and the J gene end by 5 bases; junction bases not matched to a gene: 3. The CDR3 consists of 15 residues. As DNA, the CDR3 is TGTGCCAGCAGCTTAGGGACTAGCGGGACTCACGAGCAGTACTTC. Translation: CASSLGTSGTHEQYF.

The chain combines TRBV9 with TRBJ2-3; 10 bases agree with TRBD1. Trimming at V came to 1 base and at J to 4 bases, leaving 18 bases not matched to a gene. The CDR3 is made up of 20 amino acids. CDR1 and CDR2 from the germline V gene are SGDLS and YYNGEE. The CDR3 bases are TGTGCCAGCAGCGTAAGGGACAGGGGTGGAGCGGGAGTCTTGGCAGATACGCAGTATTTT. As protein: CASSVRDRGGAGVLADTQYF.

The chain recombines TRBV7-2 with TRBJ2-2; 13 nucleotides agree with TRBD2. The CDR3 has 17 amino acids. V shed 2 bases and J 1 base; nucleotides not matched to a gene: 1. The germline gives CDR1 SGHTA, CDR2 FQGNSA. The CDR3 sequence: CASSLRTSGRNTGELFF. The CDR3, as DNA: TGTGCCAGCAGCTTACGGACTAGCGGGAGGAACACCGGGGAGCTGTTTTTT.

The count of this clone is one. The chain uses TRBV7-9 and TRBJ2-7, with 11 bases lining up with TRBD1. Germline assignment: CDR1 SEHNR and CDR2 FQNEAQ (reference sequence). V shed 6 bases and J 4 bases; nucleotides not matched to a gene: 8. This CDR3 is built from 15 residues. The CDR3 is CASRIGTGGGYEQYF. CDR3 DNA sequence: TGTGCCAGCAGGATCGGGACAGGGGGGGGTTACGAGCAGTACTTC.

The chain couples TRBV10-3 to TRBJ2-3, with TRBD2 as a possible D gene (7 bases). CDR1 and CDR2 from the germline V gene are ENHRY and SYGVKD. Trimming cost V 2 bases and J 4 bases, with 16 bases left between them. The CDR3 is 16 amino acids. DNA of the CDR3: TGTGCCATCAGTGAGAGTGGGGGGGGCCTCGCAGATACGCAGTATTTT. Its translation is CAISESGGGLADTQYF.

V gene TRBV29-1 combines with J gene TRBJ2-1; 7 bases agree with TRBD1. V was pared by 3 bases and J by 1 base, with 0 bases of the junction left unmatched. CDR1 SQVTM and CDR2 ANQGSEA come from the germline V gene. The length of the CDR3 is 13 residues. CDR3 residues: CSVDRGSYNEQFF. CDR3 in DNA: TGCAGCGTTGACAGGGGGTCCTACAATGAGCAGTTCTTC.

This sequence joins TRBV5-1 and TRBJ1-1, with 12 bases lining up with TRBD1. V dropped 7 bases and J dropped 0; count of bases not matched to a gene: 4. This CDR3 comprises 15 residues. Germline-derived CDR1 and CDR2 are SGHRS and YFSETQ. The CDR3 DNA follows: TGCGCCAGCTGGGACAGGGGGCCGATGAACACTGAAGCTTTCTTT. Its translation: CASWDRGPMNTEAFF. The full variable domain, rest sourced from reference TRBV5-1 and TRBJ1-1, is KAGVTQTPRYLIKTRGQQVTLSCSPISGHRSVSWYQQTPGQGLQFLFEYFSETQRNKGNFPGRFSGRQFSNSRSEMNVSTLELGDSALYLCASWDRGPMNTEAFFGQGTRLTVV.

The genes are TRBV9 and TRBJ1-2, with TRBD1 identical over 9 bases. J was trimmed by 0 bases and V by 0 bases; bases with no gene match: 0. The CDR3 runs 15 residues. Germline V gene lookup returns CDR1 SGDLS and CDR2 YYNGEE. The chain's CDR3 is CASSVGTGANYGYTF. The CDR3 DNA reads as TGTGCCAGCAGCGTAGGGACAGGGGCTAACTATGGCTACACCTTC.

The CDR3 here is CAILRSLSSYNEQFF. DNA of the CDR3: TGTGCCATACTACGCTCTTTGAGCTCCTACAATGAGCAGTTCTTC. V and J are TRBV10-3 and TRBJ2-1; D is undetermined. The CDR3 consists of 15 residues. Germline lookup yields CDR1 ENHRY and CDR2 SYGVKD. V gave up 9 bases and J gave up 0 bases, with 15 bases separating them.

This clone was seen once. The chain links TRBV9 to TRBJ2-5; 9 nucleotides align to TRBD1. J was trimmed by 2 bases and V by 4 bases; bases with no gene match: 3. CDR3 size: 14 residues. The germline gives CDR1 SGDLS, CDR2 YYNGEE. CDR3 loop: CASSFDRGQETQYF. The CDR3 nucleotides read TGTGCCAGCAGCTTTGACAGGGGGCAAGAGACCCAGTACTTC.

The J gene is TRBJ1-5, the V gene TRBV19; the D is unclear. This CDR3 is built from 13 residues. Germline CDR1 LNHDA, CDR2 SQIVND (reference sequence). V was clipped by 5 bases and J by 7 bases, with 12 bases between them. CDR3: CASSERVFQPQHF. The CDR3 DNA sequence: TGTGCCAGTAGTGAACGGGTTTTCCAGCCCCAGCATTTT. Drawing the rest from reference TRBV19 and TRBJ1-5, the complete variable domain is DGGITQSPKYLFRKEGQNVTLSCEQNLNHDAMYWYRQDPGQGLRLIYYSQIVNDFQKGDIAEGYSVSREKKESFPLTVTSAQKNPTAFYLCASSERVFQPQHFGDGTRLSIL.

A few counts support this clone. CDR3 in DNA: TGTGCCAGTAGTATAGAGGGACTAGCGGGAGGCAACGAGCAGTACTTC. Its translation is CASSIEGLAGGNEQYF. The chain joins TRBV19 to TRBJ2-7; 15 positions agree with TRBD2. The CDR3 length is 16 residues. The ends lost 0 bases at V and 5 bases at J; junction bases unmatched: 2. Germline loops: CDR1 LNHDA, CDR2 SQIVND (reference sequence). The variable domain in full, completed from reference TRBV19 and TRBJ2-7, reads DGGITQSPKYLFRKEGQNVTLSCEQNLNHDAMYWYRQDPGQGLRLIYYSQIVNDFQKGDIAEGYSVSREKKESFPLTVTSAQKNPTAFYLCASSIEGLAGGNEQYFGPGTRLTVT.

This clone was detected only once. The chain links TRBV19 to TRBJ1-3; 7 nucleotides align to TRBD1. Germline CDR1 LNHDA, CDR2 SQIVND (reference sequence). CDR3 length: 15 residues. J was trimmed by 0 bases and V by 4 bases; bases with no gene match: 3. The CDR3 sequence: CASSNTGDSGNTIYF. The CDR3 DNA reads as TGTGCCAGTAGTAATACAGGGGACTCTGGAAACACCATATATTTT.

Turning to this clone: This same CDR3 is encoded by further DNA sequences in the sample. The chain couples TRBV19 to TRBJ2-4, with D possibly matching TRBD2 (5 bases). With 1 base removed from V and 0 bases from J, the gap between germline ends came to 10 bases. The CDR3 loop spans 16 amino acids. Per the germline V gene, CDR1 is LNHDA and CDR2 is SQIVND (reference sequence). The CDR3 coding sequence is TGTGCCAGTAGTATAGTTGCGGGCCTAGCCAAAAACATTCAGTACTTC. Translation gives CASSIVAGLAKNIQYF.

This chain joins TRBV7-2 and TRBJ1-4, with 7 bases identical to TRBD1. Looked up from germline, CDR1 is SGHTA and CDR2 is FQGNSA. V was pared by 4 bases and J by 8 bases, with 7 bases of the junction left unmatched. The CDR3 spans 14 residues. DNA of the CDR3: TGTGCCAGCAGCTCCGGACAGGCGGTCGAAAAACTGTTTTTT. Translation gives CASSSGQAVEKLFF.

Note on this clone: The identical CDR3 is also encoded by other nucleotide sequences in the sample. The chain couples TRBV19 to TRBJ2-7, with 9 bases that match TRBD1. After removal of 4 bases from V and 4 bases from J, the junction contained 5 bases not matched to a gene. Looked up from germline, CDR1 is LNHDA and CDR2 is SQIVND (reference sequence). CDR3 length equals 14 residues. CDR3 protein: CASSTRQGGYEQYF. The DNA of the CDR3 is TGTGCCAGTAGTACCAGACAGGGGGGTTACGAGCAGTACTTC.

The chain joins TRBV19 to TRBJ1-1, with 7 bases lining up with TRBD1. CDR1 and CDR2 from the germline V gene are LNHDA and SQIVND (reference sequence). This CDR3 spans 15 amino acids. J was trimmed by 3 bases and V by 3 bases; bases with no gene match: 7. CDR3 sequence (DNA): TGTGCCAGTAGTATGGGACAGTTCGGGGACACTGAAGCTTTCTTT. As protein: CASSMGQFGDTEAFF. Full variable domain (rest looked up from reference TRBV19 and TRBJ1-1): DGGITQSPKYLFRKEGQNVTLSCEQNLNHDAMYWYRQDPGQGLRLIYYSQIVNDFQKGDIAEGYSVSREKKESFPLTVTSAQKNPTAFYLCASSMGQFGDTEAFFGQGTRLTVV.

The chain uses TRBV25-1 and TRBJ2-7, with TRBD1 identical over 9 bases. CDR3 length: 12 amino acids. Germline lookup yields CDR1 MGHDK and CDR2 SYGVNS. V gave up 4 bases and J gave up 7 bases; unmatched junction bases: 2. This CDR3 reads CASSGTGEEQYF. The CDR3 DNA sequence: TGTGCCAGCAGTGGGACAGGGGAAGAGCAGTACTTC.

As for this clone: The junction differs from germline at one of its ends, possibly a read error. The identical CDR3 is also encoded by other nucleotide sequences in the sample. V and J are TRBV28 and TRBJ2-4; 10 bases line up with TRBD1. The CDR3 extends over 15 amino acids. Germline CDR1 MDHEN, CDR2 SYDVKM. CDR3 sequence reads: CASSTGTGDFNIQYF. The CDR3 DNA follows: TGTGCCAGCAGTACCGGGACAGGGGATTTCAACATCCAGTACTTC.

The rearrangement links TRBV7-9 to TRBJ2-7, with 9 nucleotides matching TRBD1. The V segment lost 7 bases and the J segment 7 bases; nucleotides outside the gene matches: 8. The CDR3 runs to 13 residues. Germline CDR1 reads SEHNR; CDR2 reads FQNEAQ (reference sequence). CDR3 coding DNA: TGTGCCAGCAACCAACAGGGGGCGCGGGAGCAGTACTTC. It yields the protein CASNQQGAREQYF.